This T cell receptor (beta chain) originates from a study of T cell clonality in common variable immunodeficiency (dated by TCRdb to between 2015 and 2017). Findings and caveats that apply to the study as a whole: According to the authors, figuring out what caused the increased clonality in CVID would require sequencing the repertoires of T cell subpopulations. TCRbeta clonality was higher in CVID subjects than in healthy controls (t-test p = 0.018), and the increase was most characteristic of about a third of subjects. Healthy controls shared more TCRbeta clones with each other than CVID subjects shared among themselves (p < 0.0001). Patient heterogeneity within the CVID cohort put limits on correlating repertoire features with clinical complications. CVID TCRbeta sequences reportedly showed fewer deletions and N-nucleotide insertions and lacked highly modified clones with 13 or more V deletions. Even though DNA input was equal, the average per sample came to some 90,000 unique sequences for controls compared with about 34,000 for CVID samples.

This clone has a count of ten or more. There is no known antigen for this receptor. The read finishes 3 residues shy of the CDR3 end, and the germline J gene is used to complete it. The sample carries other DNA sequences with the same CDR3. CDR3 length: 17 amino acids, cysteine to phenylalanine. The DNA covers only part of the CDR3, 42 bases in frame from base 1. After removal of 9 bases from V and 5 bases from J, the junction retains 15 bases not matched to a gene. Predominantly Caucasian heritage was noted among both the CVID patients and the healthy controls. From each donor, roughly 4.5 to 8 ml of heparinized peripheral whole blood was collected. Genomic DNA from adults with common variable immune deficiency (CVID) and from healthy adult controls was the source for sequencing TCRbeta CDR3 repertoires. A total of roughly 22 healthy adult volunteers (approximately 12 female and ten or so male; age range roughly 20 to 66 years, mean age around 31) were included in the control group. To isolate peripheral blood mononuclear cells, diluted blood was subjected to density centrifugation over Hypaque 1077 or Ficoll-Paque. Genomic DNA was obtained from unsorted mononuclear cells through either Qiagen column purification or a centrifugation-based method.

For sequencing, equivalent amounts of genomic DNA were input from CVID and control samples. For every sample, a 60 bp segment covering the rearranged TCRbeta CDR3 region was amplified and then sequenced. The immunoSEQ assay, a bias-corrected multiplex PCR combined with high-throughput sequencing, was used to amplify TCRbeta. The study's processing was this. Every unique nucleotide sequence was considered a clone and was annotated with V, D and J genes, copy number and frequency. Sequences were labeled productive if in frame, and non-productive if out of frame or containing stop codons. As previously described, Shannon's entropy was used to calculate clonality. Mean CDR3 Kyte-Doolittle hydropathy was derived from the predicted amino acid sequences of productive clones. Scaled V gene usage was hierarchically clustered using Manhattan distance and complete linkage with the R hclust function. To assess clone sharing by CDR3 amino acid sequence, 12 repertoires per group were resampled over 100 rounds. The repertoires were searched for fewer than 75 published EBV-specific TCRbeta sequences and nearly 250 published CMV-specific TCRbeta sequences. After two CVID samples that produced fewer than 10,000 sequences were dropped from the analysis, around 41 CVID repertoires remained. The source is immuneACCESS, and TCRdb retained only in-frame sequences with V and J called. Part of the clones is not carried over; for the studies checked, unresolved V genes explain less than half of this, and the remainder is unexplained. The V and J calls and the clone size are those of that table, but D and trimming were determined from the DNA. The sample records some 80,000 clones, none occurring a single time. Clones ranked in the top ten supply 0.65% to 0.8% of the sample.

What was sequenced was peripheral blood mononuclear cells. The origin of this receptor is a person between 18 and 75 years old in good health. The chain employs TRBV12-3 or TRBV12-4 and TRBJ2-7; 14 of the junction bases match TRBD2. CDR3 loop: CASSTTQGLAGVNEQYF. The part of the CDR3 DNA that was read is TGTGCCAGTAGCACGACACAGGGACTAGCGGGAGTCAACGAG.